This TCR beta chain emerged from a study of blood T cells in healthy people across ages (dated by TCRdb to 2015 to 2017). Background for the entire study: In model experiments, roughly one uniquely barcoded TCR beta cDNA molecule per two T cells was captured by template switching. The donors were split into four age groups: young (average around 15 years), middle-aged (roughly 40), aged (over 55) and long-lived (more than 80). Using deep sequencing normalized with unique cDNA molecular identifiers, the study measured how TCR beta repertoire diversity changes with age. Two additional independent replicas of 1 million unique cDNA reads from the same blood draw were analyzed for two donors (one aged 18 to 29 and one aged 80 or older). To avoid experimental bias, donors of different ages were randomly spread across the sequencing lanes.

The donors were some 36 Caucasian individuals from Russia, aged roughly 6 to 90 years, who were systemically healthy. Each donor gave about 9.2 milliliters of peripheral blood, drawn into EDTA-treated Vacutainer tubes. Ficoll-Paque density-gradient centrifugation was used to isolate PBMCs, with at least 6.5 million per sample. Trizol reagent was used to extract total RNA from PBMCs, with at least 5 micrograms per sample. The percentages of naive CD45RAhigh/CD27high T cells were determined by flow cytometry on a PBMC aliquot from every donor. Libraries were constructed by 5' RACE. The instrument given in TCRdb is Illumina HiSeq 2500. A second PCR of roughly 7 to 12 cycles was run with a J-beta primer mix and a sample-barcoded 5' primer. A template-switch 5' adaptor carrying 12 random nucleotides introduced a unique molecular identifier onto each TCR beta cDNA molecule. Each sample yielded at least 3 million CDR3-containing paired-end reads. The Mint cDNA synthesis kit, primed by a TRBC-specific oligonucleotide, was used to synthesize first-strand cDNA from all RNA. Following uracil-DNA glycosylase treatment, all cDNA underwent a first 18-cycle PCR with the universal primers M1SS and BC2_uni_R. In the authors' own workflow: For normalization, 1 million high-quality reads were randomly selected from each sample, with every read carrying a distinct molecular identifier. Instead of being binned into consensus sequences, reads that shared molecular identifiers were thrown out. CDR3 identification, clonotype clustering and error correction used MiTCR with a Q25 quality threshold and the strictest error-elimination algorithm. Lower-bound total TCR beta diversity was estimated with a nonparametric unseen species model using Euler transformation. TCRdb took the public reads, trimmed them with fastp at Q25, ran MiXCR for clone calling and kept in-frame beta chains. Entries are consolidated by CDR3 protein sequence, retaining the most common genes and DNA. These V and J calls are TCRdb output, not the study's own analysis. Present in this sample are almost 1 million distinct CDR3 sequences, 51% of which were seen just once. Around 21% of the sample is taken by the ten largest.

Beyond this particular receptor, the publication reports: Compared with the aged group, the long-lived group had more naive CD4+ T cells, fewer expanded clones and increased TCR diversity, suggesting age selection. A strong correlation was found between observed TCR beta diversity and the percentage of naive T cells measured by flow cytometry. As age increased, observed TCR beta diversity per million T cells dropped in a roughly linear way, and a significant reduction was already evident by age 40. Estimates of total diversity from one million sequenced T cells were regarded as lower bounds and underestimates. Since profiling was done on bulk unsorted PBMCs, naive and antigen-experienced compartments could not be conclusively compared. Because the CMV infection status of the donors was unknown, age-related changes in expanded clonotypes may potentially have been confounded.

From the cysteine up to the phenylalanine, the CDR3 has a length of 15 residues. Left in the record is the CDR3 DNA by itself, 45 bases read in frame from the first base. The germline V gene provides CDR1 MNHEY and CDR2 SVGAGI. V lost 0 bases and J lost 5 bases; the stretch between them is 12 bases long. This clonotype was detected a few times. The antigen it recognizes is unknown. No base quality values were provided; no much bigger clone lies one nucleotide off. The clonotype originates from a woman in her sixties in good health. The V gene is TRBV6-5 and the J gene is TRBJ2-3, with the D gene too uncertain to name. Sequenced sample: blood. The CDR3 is CASSYSGGVGDTQYF. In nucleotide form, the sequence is TGTGCCAGCAGTTACTCGGGTGGAGTGGGAGATACGCAGTATTTT.